This is a list of T cell receptor beta chains from one sample in a study of blood T cells in healthy people across ages. MiXCR was run by TCRdb on the 5' RACE reads, yielding one entry per CDR3 protein. The table records hundreds of thousands of distinct CDR3 sequences, about 53% of them present only once. The sequencing sample was made of blood. These receptors all stem from a man in his fifties or sixties in good health. Each CDR3 is given with its conserved first and last residue. Each record gives: D gene, J gene, V gene, clone size, CDR3 DNA, CDR3 protein. A D gene is named only where the DNA matches it firmly. The size of a clone is reported for some rows only, either as once, few or many, or as a class for expanded clones.

TRBD1,TRBJ1-1,TRBV4-1,many,TGCGCCAGCAGCCAACCCCGGACAGGGACTGAAGCTTTCTTT,CASSQPRTGTEAFF
TRBD1,TRBJ1-1,TRBV10-3,-,TGTGCCATCTTTCCGGACAGGGGGCCAGGCACTGAAGCTTTCTTT,CAIFPDRGPGTEAFF
TRBD1,TRBJ2-4,TRBV7-2,-,TGTGCCAGCAGCTTCTCCTCCGGGACAGGGAACATTCAGTACTTC,CASSFSSGTGNIQYF
TRBD2,TRBJ2-5,TRBV29-1,few,TGCAGCGTTCCGACTAGCGGGGGGGGCGAGACCCAGTACTTC,CSVPTSGGGETQYF
TRBD1,TRBJ2-1,TRBV4-1,-,TGCGCCAGCAGCCCTCGGGACAGGAGCTCCTACAATGAGCAGTTCTTC,CASSPRDRSSYNEQFF
-,TRBJ2-1,TRBV10-2,once,TGCGCCAGCAGTGAGTGGCGGGGAAGCTCCTACAATGAGCAGTTCTTC,CASSEWRGSSYNEQFF
TRBD1,TRBJ1-2,TRBV29-1,-,TGCAGCGTCCGAGCCTCGGACAGGGTGGGCTATGGCTACACCTTC,CSVRASDRVGYGYTF
-,TRBJ1-5,TRBV12-3/TRBV12-4,few,TGTGCCAGCAGTGTCGGGGCGCGTCAGCCCCAGCATTTT,CASSVGARQPQHF
-,TRBJ1-1,TRBV29-1,-,TGCAGCGCCTGGGGGGAGCAGAGGAACACTGAAGCTTTCTTT,CSAWGEQRNTEAFF
-,TRBJ2-5,TRBV5-1,-,TGCGCCAGCAGCTTGGACACAGGGGAGGAAGAGACCCAGTACTTC,CASSLDTGEEETQYF
-,TRBJ1-5,TRBV29-1,few,TGCAGCGTTGAATCGGTAACACCCAAAAATCAGCCTCAGCATTTT,CSVESVTPKNQPQHF
-,TRBJ1-2,TRBV20-1,-,TGCAGTGCTAGTGACGGGACTTATGGCTACACCTTC,CSASDGTYGYTF
-,TRBJ1-1,TRBV3-1,-,TGTGCCAGCAGCCAATGGACAACGCAAGCTTTCTTT,CASSQWTTQAFF
-,TRBJ2-5,TRBV7-2,many,TGTGCCAGCAGCTTAGGGGCTAGGGAGACCCAGTACTTC,CASSLGARETQYF
TRBD2,TRBJ2-3,TRBV2,once,TGTGCCAGCAGAGCCAGGACTAGCGGGGCCCAGTATTTT,CASRARTSGAQYF
-,TRBJ2-5,TRBV9,few,TGTGCCAGCAGCGTGACCGACAGGCCGATCGTGGAGACCCAGTACTTC,CASSVTDRPIVETQYF
TRBD1,TRBJ1-2,TRBV6-6,-,TGTGCCAGCAGTTATGGGACAGGGACGTATGGCTACACCTTC,CASSYGTGTYGYTF
-,TRBJ1-2,TRBV6-6,once,TGTGCCAGCAGTGCCTCCTCCTTCCCCTATGGCTACACCTTC,CASSASSFPYGYTF
-,TRBJ2-5,TRBV7-9,few,TGTGCCAGCAGCTTAGCTGGCGCCGGTCTGGCCCAGTACTTC,CASSLAGAGLAQYF
-,TRBJ2-5,TRBV6-5,few,TGTGCCAGCAGTTACTCGTTAGGCGGGGAGACCCAGTACTTC,CASSYSLGGETQYF
-,TRBJ2-2,TRBV7-9,-,TGTGCCAGCAGCGGTCGGGGCCCCATGAACACCGGGGAGCTGTTTTTT,CASSGRGPMNTGELFF
-,TRBJ2-4,TRBV5-1,-,TGCGCCAGCAGCTATAGAGGCCCCTCCCAAGACATTCAGTACTTC,CASSYRGPSQDIQYF
TRBD2,TRBJ2-7,TRBV7-2,-,TGTGCCAGCAGCTCCCCTGGACTAGGCCCCTACGAGCAGTACTTC,CASSSPGLGPYEQYF
-,TRBJ1-2,TRBV20-1,-,TGCAGTGCTATGGGGGGCGTGAACTATGGCTACACCTTC,CSAMGGVNYGYTF
TRBD2,TRBJ2-7,TRBV20-1,-,TGCAGTGCTAGGGGACTCGGACTAGCGGGGGCCTCCCTCTTCTACGAGCAGTACTTC,CSARGLGLAGASLFYEQYF
TRBD2,TRBJ2-5,TRBV29-1,-,TGCAGCGCCCTTCTTCCGGGGGGGGAGACCCAGTACTTC,CSALLPGGETQYF
-,TRBJ1-6,TRBV5-1,few,TGCGCCAGCAGCTTCAACGGTTATAATTCACCCCTCCACTTT,CASSFNGYNSPLHF
TRBD1,TRBJ1-1,TRBV12-3/TRBV12-4,-,TGTGCCAGCAGACCTCTGACAGGGCGCAACACTGAAGCTTTCTTT,CASRPLTGRNTEAFF
-,TRBJ2-7,TRBV10-3,few,TGTGCCATCAGCGACAGACCTGACTCCTACGAGCAGTACTTC,CAISDRPDSYEQYF
-,TRBJ1-2,TRBV7-2,many,TGTGCCAGCAGCTTAGGGGGGGCTTATGGCTACACCTTC,CASSLGGAYGYTF
-,TRBJ1-1,TRBV15,-,TGTGTCACCAGCAGAGAGCTGAACACTGAAGCTTTCTTT,CVTSRELNTEAFF
TRBD2,TRBJ2-4,TRBV6-1,once,TGTGCCAGCAGTGAAGCGCGGGGGGCCGGGGCCAAAAACATTCAGTACTTC,CASSEARGAGAKNIQYF
-,TRBJ2-7,TRBV10-1,-,TGCGCCATCCTTACGGGGCACCATTCCTACGAGCAGTACTTC,CAILTGHHSYEQYF
-,TRBJ2-3,TRBV5-1,many,TGCGCCAGCAGCTTGGCCGCGGAGAGCACAGATACGCAGTATTTT,CASSLAAESTDTQYF
TRBD2,TRBJ2-4,TRBV7-8,-,TGTGCCAGCAGCTTAGGGGCTAGCGGAGATCTAGCCAAAAACATTCAGTACTTC,CASSLGASGDLAKNIQYF
-,TRBJ2-1,TRBV21-1,once,TGTGCCAGCAGCAAAATCGCCGGACAGGGCTTGTACAATGAGCAGTTCTTC,CASSKIAGQGLYNEQFF
-,TRBJ1-2,TRBV4-1,-,TGCGCCAGCAGCCAAGAAGAGGAACCCTATGGCTACACCTTC,CASSQEEEPYGYTF
-,TRBJ2-2,TRBV10-3,-,TGTGCCATCAGCCGCGAGAGGGCTGCCACCGGGGAGCTGTTTTTT,CAISRERAATGELFF
-,TRBJ2-6,TRBV28,-,TGTGCCAGCGGTACGGGTTGGGGGGCCAACGTCCTGACTTTC,CASGTGWGANVLTF
-,TRBJ2-1,TRBV28,-,TGTGCCAGCAGAGACAACCCCGGTGCGGCCACTAGTGAGCAGTTCTTC,CASRDNPGAATSEQFF
TRBD2,TRBJ2-3,TRBV6-5,-,TGTGCCAGCCAAGCGGGGTTCACAGATACGCAGTATTTT,CASQAGFTDTQYF